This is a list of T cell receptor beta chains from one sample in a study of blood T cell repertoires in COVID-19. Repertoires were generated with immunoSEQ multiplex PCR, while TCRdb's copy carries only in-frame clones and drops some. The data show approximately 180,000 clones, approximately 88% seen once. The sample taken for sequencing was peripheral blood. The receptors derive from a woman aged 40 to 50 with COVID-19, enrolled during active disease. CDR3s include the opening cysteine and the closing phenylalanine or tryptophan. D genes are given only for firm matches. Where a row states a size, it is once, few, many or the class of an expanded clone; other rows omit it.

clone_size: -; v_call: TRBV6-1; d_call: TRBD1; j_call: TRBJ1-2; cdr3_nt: TGTGCCAGCAGTGAAGCGTCTTGGACAGGAGGATATGGCTACACCTTC; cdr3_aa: CASSEASWTGGYGYTF
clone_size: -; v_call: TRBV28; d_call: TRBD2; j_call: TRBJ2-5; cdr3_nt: TGTGCCAGCAGCCCGGCCGGGACTAGCGGGAGAGAGACCCAGTACTTC; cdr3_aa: CASSPAGTSGRETQYF
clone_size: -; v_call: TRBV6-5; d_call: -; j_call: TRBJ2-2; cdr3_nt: TGTGCCAGCTTGCAGGGAGGAATCGCCGGGGAGCTGTTTTTT; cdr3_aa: CASLQGGIAGELFF
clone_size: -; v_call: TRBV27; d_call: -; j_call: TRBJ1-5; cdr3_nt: TGTGCCACCCAAGGTCCCAACAGGGCCCAGCCCCAGCATTTT; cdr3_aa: CATQGPNRAQPQHF
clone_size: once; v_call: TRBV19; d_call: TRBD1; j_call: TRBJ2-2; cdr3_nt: TGTGCCAGTAAGGGACAGACTAACACCGGGGAGCTGTTTTTT; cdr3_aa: CASKGQTNTGELFF
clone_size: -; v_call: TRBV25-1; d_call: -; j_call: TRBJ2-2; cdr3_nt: TGTGCCAGCAGTGGGACGGGACTCGGGAACACCGGGGAGCTGTTTTTT; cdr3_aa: CASSGTGLGNTGELFF
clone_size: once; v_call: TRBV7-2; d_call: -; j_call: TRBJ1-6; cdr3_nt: TGTGCCAGCAGCTTAAGCGGCCTTCCCCTTGATTCACCCCTCCACTTT; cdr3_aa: CASSLSGLPLDSPLHF
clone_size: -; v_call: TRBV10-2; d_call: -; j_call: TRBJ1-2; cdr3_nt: TGCGCCAGCACGGCGACAATCAACTATGGCTACACCTTC; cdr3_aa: CASTATINYGYTF
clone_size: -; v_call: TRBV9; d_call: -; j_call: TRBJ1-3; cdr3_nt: TGTGCCAGCAGCGTAGATAGCAGGGGCTCTGGAAACACCATATATTTT; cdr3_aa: CASSVDSRGSGNTIYF
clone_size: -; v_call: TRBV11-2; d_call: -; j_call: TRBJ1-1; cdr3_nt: TGTGCCAGCAGCGTGGACAGAAAAAATAAAGCTTTCTTT; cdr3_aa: CASSVDRKNKAFF
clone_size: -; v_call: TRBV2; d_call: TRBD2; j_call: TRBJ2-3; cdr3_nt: TGTGCCAGCAGTGAGACTAGCGGGAGGTTAGATACGCAGTATTTT; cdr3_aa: CASSETSGRLDTQYF
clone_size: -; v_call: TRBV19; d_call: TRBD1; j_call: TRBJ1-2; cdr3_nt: TGTGCCAGCCATGACCCGGGACAGATTAACTATGGCTACACCTTC; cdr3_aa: CASHDPGQINYGYTF
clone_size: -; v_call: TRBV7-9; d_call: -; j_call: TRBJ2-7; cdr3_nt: TGTGCCAGCAGCTTAACTAAGGAACACTACGAGCAGTACTTC; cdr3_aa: CASSLTKEHYEQYF
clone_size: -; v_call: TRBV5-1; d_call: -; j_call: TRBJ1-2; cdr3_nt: TGCGCCAGCAGCTTGGTAAAGGGAGGGGGCTACACCTTC; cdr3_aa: CASSLVKGGGYTF
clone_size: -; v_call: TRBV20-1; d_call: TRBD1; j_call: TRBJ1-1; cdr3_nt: TGCAGTGCTATTGAGACAGGGGCGAACACTGAAGCTTTCTTT; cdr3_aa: CSAIETGANTEAFF
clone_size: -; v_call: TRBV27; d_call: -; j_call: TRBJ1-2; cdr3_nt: TGTGCCAGCAGTTCAGACAGCGCTTATCTAATTACTAACTATGGCTACACCTTC; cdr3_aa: CASSSDSAYLITNYGYTF
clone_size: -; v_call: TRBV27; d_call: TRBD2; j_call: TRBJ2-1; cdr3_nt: TGTGCCAGCGGGACTAGCGGGAGGGCCAATGGGGCTGAGCAGTTCTTC; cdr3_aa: CASGTSGRANGAEQFF
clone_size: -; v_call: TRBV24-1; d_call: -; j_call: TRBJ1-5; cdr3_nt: TGTGCCACCAGTGATACCGGGGATGATAGGCATTTT; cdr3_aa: CATSDTGDDRHF
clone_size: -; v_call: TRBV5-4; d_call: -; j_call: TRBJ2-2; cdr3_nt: TGTGCCAGCAGCTTTGGGGCGTCGGTCACCGGGGAGCTGTTTTTT; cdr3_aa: CASSFGASVTGELFF
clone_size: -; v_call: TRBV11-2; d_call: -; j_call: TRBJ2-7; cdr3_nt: TGTGCCAGCAGCTTATCAGTTAGCCGGGGTTACGAGCAGTACTTC; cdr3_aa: CASSLSVSRGYEQYF
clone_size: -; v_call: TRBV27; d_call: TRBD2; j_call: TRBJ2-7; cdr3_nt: TGTGCCAGCAGTTTAAGCGGGACTAGGGGTTACGAGCAGTACTTC; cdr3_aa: CASSLSGTRGYEQYF
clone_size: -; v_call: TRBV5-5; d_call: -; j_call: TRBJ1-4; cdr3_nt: TGTGCCAGCAGCTTGGGTCCGGGGGCGGGAGGTGAAAAACTGTTTTTT; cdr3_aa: CASSLGPGAGGEKLFF
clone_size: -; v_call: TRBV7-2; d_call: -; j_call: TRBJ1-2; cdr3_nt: TGTGCCAGCAGCTTAGAGAGATTCCATGGCTACACCTTC; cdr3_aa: CASSLERFHGYTF
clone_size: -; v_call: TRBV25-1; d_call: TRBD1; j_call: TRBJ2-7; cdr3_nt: TGTGCCAGCCCACCGGGGACAGGCCCCAAGAGGCCCTACGAGCAGTACTTC; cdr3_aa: CASPPGTGPKRPYEQYF
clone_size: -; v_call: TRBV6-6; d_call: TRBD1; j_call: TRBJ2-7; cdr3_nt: TGTGCCAGCAGTCACCGGGACAGGGCCGTCTACGAGCAGTACTTC; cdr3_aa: CASSHRDRAVYEQYF